This TCR beta chain derives from a study of Graves' ophthalmopathy and Graves' hyperthyroidism. This clonotype was counted many times. Researchers took RNA transcripts and amplified TCR beta CDR3 regions from them. The library came from an HTBI-primed first-round RT-PCR and a second-round multiplex PCR. TCRdb analysed the multiplex PCR reads with MiXCR anew, one entry per CDR3 protein. The sample contains approximately 500,000 distinct CDR3 sequences, approximately 14% of which appear only once. V was cut by 6 bases and J by 3 bases, with 9 bases left in between. The CDR3 sequence is 12 residues long. The germline V gene encodes CDR1 SGHAT and CDR2 FQNNGV.

V is TRBV11-2 and J is TRBJ2-7; D uncertain. This receptor was obtained from a woman younger than 45 with Graves' ophthalmopathy. Specimen: blood. CDR3 coding DNA: TGTGCCAGCAGTCTGGACCGCTACGAGCAGTACTTC. Its translation is CASSLDRYEQYF. The full variable domain, rest sourced from reference TRBV11-2 and TRBJ2-7, is EAGVAQSPRYKIIEKRQSVAFWCNPISGHATLYWYQQILGQGPKLLIQFQNNGVVDDSQLPKDRFSAERLKGVDSTLKIQPAKLEDSAVYLCASSLDRYEQYFGPGTRLTVT.